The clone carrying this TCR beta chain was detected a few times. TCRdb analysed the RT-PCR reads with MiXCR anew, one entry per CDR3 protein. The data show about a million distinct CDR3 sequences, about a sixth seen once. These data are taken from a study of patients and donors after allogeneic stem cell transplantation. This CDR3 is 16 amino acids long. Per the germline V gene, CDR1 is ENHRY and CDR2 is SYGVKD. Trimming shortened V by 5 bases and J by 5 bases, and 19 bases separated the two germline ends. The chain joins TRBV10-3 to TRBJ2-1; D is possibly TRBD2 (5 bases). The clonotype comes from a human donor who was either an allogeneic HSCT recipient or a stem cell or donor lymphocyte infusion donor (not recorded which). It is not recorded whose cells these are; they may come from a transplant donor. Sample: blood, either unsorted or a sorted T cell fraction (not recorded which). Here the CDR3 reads CAISTLLGRGDNEQFF. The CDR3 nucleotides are TGTGCCATCAGTACCCTCCTTGGGAGAGGCGACAATGAGCAGTTCTTC.